This TCR beta chain was profiled in a study of blood T cells in healthy people across ages. Findings of the study overall: Naive CD4+ cells and diversity were both higher in long-lived donors than in aged donors.

It was with a sample-barcoded 5' primer and a J-beta primer mix that a second PCR of roughly 7 to 12 cycles was run. Each of the samples gave a minimum of 2.5 million paired-end reads that contained CDR3. TCRdb reanalysed the 5' RACE reads using MiXCR and keeps one entry per CDR3 protein. The sample lists 1.2 million to 1.5 million distinct CDR3 sequences; 42% were seen once. V lost 4 bases and J lost 7, with 12 bases in between. The germline gives CDR1 LGHDT, CDR2 YNNKEL (reference sequence). CDR3 size: 13 residues. This clonotype has more than one count but fewer than ten. Its antigen is currently unknown. Investigators took roughly 9.5 milliliters of peripheral blood from every donor. PBMCs numbering at least 6.5 million were isolated per sample.

The origin of this receptor is a woman between 18 and 29 years old in good health. The material sequenced was blood. This rearrangement joins TRBV3-1 to TRBJ2-3, with a weak D call TRBD2 (5 bases). The chain's CDR3 is CASSLPRGNTQYF. For the CDR3, the DNA is TGTGCCAGCAGCCTACCCCGGGGAAATACGCAGTATTTT.